Listed here is a single T cell receptor (beta chain). Its antigen is still unknown. No base quality values were provided; no much bigger clone lies one nucleotide off. Every donor in the study was a healthy Caucasian. Three pairs of female monozygotic twins, all aged roughly 18 to 29 years, made up the twin cohort. Peripheral blood mononuclear cells were used as the source from which RNA for TCR libraries was isolated. Counted from cysteine to phenylalanine, this CDR3 has 14 amino acids. The read is trimmed to its CDR3 DNA, 42 bases read in frame from base 1. From the germline V gene, CDR1 is SGHVS and CDR2 is FNYEAQ. At the junction V is shortened by 5 bases and J by 3 bases, with 14 bases in between. This record comes from a study of identical twins (TCRdb year 2016). Concerning the study at large: To test whether fetal clonotypes persist, the study used deep sequencing on TCR alpha and beta repertoires from monozygotic twins, unrelated adults of various ages, and cord blood. Replicate twin experiments were performed at different times using different library preparation protocols to rule out contamination.

Study-wide conclusions, independent of this receptor: Out-of-frame TCR alpha sharing in monozygotic twins was systematically underestimated by recombination models, whereas sharing between unrelated individuals was in agreement with the recombination models. The excess sharing between twins in beta out-of-frame sequences was weaker because fewer shared sequences reduced the signal-to-noise ratio. Fewer insertions were carried by abundant cord blood beta clonotypes; a weaker similar trend was observed in young adult naive repertoires, while no such trend was observed in memory repertoires. Compared with coincidental sharing between unrelated individuals, out-of-frame TCR alpha sequences shared between twins had an excess of sequences with low generation probability. Because the same donors could not be followed over many years, conclusions were based on cross-sectional statistical analysis. Invariant T cells such as MAIT and iNKT could partly confound zero-insertion analyses, although diverse VJ usage argued against such confounding for most clonotypes.

The method was 5' RACE. Sequencing was performed on an Illumina HiSeq 2000. Template switching introduced a universal primer binding site; the final cDNA contained a unique molecular identifier, enabling accurate counting of TCR cDNA molecules. Specific primers in the conserved constant-segment region were used to synthesize first-strand cDNA for TCR alpha and beta chains. To control for contamination, every cDNA library was double barcoded, receiving both a SMART-Mk sample barcode and Illumina barcodes. TruSeq adapter sequences, together with Illumina sample barcodes, were added in two successive PCR steps. The Illumina HiSeq platform was used with custom primers to sequence TCR alpha and beta cDNA libraries. On the authors' methods: Raw reads were processed with MiGEC to extract unique molecular identifiers, and MiXCR was used to determine CDR3 positions. For each individual, recombination models were inferred using an EM algorithm with the repgenHMM and IGoR tools. The tcR package in R was used for shared clonotype analysis, with sharing normalized by the product of cloneset sizes. Out-of-frame nonproductive sequences were analyzed to study raw recombination free of thymic and clonal selection effects. TCRdb took the public reads, trimmed them with fastp at Q25, ran MiXCR for clone calling and kept in-frame beta chains. CDR3 protein sequences are deduplicated, and each keeps its most common genes and DNA. These V and J calls originate from TCRdb's pipeline instead of the authors' own analysis. The sample has about 890,000 distinct CDR3 sequences on record, 10% to 15% of them singletons. Clones ranked in the top ten supply around 1.5% of the sample.

This sample also appeared in a second study, on yellow fever vaccine responses in identical twins. Looking at the second paper: The T cell response to vaccination in identical twins was reported by the authors to appear partly convergent and partly personalized. In the study, vaccine-responding T cell clones were precisely tracked in identical twins.

The receptor was isolated from a woman aged 18-35 years in good health. The rearranged chain carries TRBV7-6 and TRBJ2-7; no D segment can be confidently identified. Sequencing used PBMCs. Read as DNA, the sequence is TGTGCCAGCAGCCAAGGTGGGCCGGACTACGAGCAGTACTTC. Translated, this is CASSQGGPDYEQYF.